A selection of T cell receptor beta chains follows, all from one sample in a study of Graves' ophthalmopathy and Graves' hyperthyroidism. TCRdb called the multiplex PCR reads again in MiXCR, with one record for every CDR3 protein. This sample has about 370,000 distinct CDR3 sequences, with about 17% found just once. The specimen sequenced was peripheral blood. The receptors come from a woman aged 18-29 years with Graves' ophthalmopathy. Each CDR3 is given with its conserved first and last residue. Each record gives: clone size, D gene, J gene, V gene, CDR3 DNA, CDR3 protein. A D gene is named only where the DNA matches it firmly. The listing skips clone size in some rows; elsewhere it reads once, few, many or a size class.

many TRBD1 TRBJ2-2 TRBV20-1 TGCAGTGCTTACAGGGGGCGGGTCACCGGGGAGCTGTTTTTT CSAYRGRVTGELFF
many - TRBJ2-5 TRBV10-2 TGCGCCAGCAGTGACCAGACAGGCGTAGGGGAGACCCAGTACTTC CASSDQTGVGETQYF
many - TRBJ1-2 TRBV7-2 TGTGCCAGCAGCTCCGGGCCTAACTATGGCTACACCTTC CASSSGPNYGYTF
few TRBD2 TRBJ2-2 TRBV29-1 TGCAGCGTTGTTCGAGCGGGGGCGACCGGGGAGCTGTTTTTT CSVVRAGATGELFF
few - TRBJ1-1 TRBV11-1 TGTGCCAGCAGCCTGGGACATTTGACTGAAGCTTTCTTT CASSLGHLTEAFF
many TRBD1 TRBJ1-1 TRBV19 TGTGCCAGTAGTATGGCCGGGACAGGGGACACTGAAGCTTTCTTT CASSMAGTGDTEAFF
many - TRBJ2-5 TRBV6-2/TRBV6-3 TGTGCCAGCAGTTACTCTGGGGCGCGGTATCCCCAGTACTTC CASSYSGARYPQYF
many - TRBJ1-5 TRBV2 TGTGCCAGCAGTGTTGGGCAGGGGTATTACCAGCCCCAGCATTTT CASSVGQGYYQPQHF
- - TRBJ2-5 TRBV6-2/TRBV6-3 TGTGCCAGCAGTTACCAGGACTGGGAGACCCAGTACTTC CASSYQDWETQYF
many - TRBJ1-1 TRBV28 TGTGCCAGCAGTTTTGTGTGGGAAACGGACACTGAAGCTTTCTTT CASSFVWETDTEAFF
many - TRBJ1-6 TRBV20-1 TGCAGTGCTAGTAACTACCTAATCGATAATTCACCCCTCCACTTT CSASNYLIDNSPLHF
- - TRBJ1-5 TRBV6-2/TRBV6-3 TGTGCCAGCAGTTACGCAGGGGAGATAGCCCGGGAGCATTTT CASSYAGEIAREHF
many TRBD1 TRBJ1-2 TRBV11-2 TGTGCCAGCAGCTTAGAGTGGACAGGGAGCTATGGCTACACCTTC CASSLEWTGSYGYTF
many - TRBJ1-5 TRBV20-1 TGCAGTGCTAGCGAGGGGTTGAGGGTGAGCAATCAGCCCCAGCATTTT CSASEGLRVSNQPQHF
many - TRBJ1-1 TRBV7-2 TGTGCCAGCAGGGGGGGGGGCCTGAACACTGAAGCTTTCTTT CASRGGGLNTEAFF
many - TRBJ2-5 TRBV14 TGTGCCAGCAGCTCTCGAGGAAGGTACCAAGAGACCCAGTACTTC CASSSRGRYQETQYF
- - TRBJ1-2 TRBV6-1 TGTGCCAGCAGCCAGTTCGGGAACTATGGCTACACCTTC CASSQFGNYGYTF
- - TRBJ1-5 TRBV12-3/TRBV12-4 TGTGCCAGCAGTGCCGGGTCCAGGCTGGGTCAGCCCCAGCATTTT CASSAGSRLGQPQHF
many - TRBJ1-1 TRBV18 TGTGCCAGCTCACCACCGTCACTCGGGGGGCGACACACTGAAGCTTTCTTT CASSPPSLGGRHTEAFF
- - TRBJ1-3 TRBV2 TGTGCCAGCAGGGGGAGTAGTTCCGGATCTGGAAACACCATATATTTT CASRGSSSGSGNTIYF
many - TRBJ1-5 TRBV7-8 TGTGCCAGCAGCTTAGCGGGGAAGGGGGGTCAGCCCCAGCATTTT CASSLAGKGGQPQHF
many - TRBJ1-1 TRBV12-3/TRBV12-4 TGTGCCAGCATCTCAGGGCAGAACACTGAAGCTTTCTTT CASISGQNTEAFF